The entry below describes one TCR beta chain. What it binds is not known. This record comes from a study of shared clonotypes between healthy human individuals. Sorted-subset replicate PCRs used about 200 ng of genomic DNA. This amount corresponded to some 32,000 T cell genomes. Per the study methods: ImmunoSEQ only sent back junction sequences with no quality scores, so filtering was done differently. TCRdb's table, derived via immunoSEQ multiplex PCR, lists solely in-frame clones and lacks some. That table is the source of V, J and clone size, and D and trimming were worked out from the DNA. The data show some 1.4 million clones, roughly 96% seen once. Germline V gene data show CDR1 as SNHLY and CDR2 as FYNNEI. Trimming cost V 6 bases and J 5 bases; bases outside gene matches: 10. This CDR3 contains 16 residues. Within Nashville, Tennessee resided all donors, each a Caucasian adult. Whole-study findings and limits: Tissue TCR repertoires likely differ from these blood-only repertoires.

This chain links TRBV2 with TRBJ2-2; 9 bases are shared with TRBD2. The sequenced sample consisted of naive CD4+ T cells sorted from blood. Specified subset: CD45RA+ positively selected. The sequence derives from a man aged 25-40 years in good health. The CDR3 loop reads CASSRRSAGGTGELFF. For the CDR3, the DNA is TGTGCCAGCAGCAGAAGGTCGGCGGGAGGGACCGGGGAGCTGTTTTTT.